A selection of T cell receptor beta chains follows, all from one sample in a study of response to subunit inactivated influenza vaccine. A single record per CDR3 protein comes from TCRdb applying MiXCR to the RT-PCR reads. The data hold more than 150,000 distinct CDR3 sequences, with about 10% observed a single time. Source: CD8+ T cells sorted from PBMCs, taken around 25 months after vaccination. The receptors were sampled from a man between 50 and 70 years old who received an inactivated influenza vaccine. Each CDR3 is given with its conserved first and last residue. D genes are given only for firm matches. Clone size, where shown, is once, few, many, or a class for clones that have expanded.

D gene	V gene	clone size	J gene	CDR3 protein	CDR3 DNA
TRBD1	TRBV28	NA	TRBJ1-1	CASSLFRGQGTEAFF	TGTGCCAGCAGTTTATTCAGGGGACAGGGGACTGAAGCTTTCTTT
NA	TRBV12-3/TRBV12-4	many	TRBJ2-3	CASSLLGGGDTQYF	TGTGCCAGCAGTTTACTCGGGGGCGGGGATACGCAGTATTTT
NA	TRBV4-3	NA	TRBJ2-5	CASSQDGGASQETHYF	TGCGCCAGCAGCCAAGATGGAGGGGCCTCCCAAGAGACCCACTACTTC
TRBD2	TRBV6-2/TRBV6-3	few	TRBJ2-6	CASSFGTSGFSGANVLTF	TGTGCCAGCAGCTTCGGGACTAGCGGTTTCTCTGGGGCCAACGTCCTGACTTTC
TRBD2	TRBV4-3	NA	TRBJ2-2	CASSQGIAGWRNTGELFF	TGCGCCAGCAGCCAAGGCATAGCGGGGTGGCGGAACACCGGGGAGCTGTTTTTT
NA	TRBV4-1	NA	TRBJ2-3	CASSHKTSDTQYF	TGCGCCAGCAGCCATAAGACATCAGATACGCAGTATTTT
TRBD2	TRBV11-2	few	TRBJ2-2	CASSFPASGMLPNTGELFF	TGTGCCAGCAGCTTTCCGGCTAGCGGGATGCTTCCGAACACCGGGGAGCTGTTTTTT
NA	TRBV4-3	NA	TRBJ2-7	CASSQGQEVSYEQYF	TGCGCCAGCAGCCAAGGACAGGAAGTTTCCTACGAGCAGTACTTC
TRBD1	TRBV12-3/TRBV12-4	few	TRBJ1-2	CASSTQDRLLYGYTF	TGTGCCAGCAGTACCCAGGACAGGCTCCTCTATGGCTACACCTTC
NA	TRBV6-2/TRBV6-3	NA	TRBJ2-3	CASSYTGHGYTDTQYF	TGTGCCAGCAGTTACACCGGACATGGTTACACAGATACGCAGTATTTT
NA	TRBV20-1	many	TRBJ1-2	CSARDPRDYGYTF	TGCAGTGCTAGAGATCCCCGGGACTATGGCTACACCTTC
TRBD1	TRBV6-2/TRBV6-3	few	TRBJ1-5	CASRDRGDQPQHF	TGTGCCAGCAGGGACAGGGGGGACCAGCCCCAGCATTTT
TRBD2	TRBV5-1	many	TRBJ2-5	CASSHTSGGTQETQYF	TGCGCCAGCAGCCATACTAGCGGGGGGACACAAGAGACCCAGTACTTC
NA	TRBV10-2	NA	TRBJ2-7	CASSEGGAYEQYF	TGCGCCAGCAGTGAAGGGGGGGCCTACGAGCAGTACTTC
NA	TRBV6-5	NA	TRBJ1-1	CASSYALNTEAFF	TGTGCCAGCAGTTACGCTTTGAACACTGAAGCTTTCTTT
NA	TRBV20-1	few	TRBJ2-7	CSARDGGAYEQYF	TGCAGTGCTAGAGATGGAGGAGCCTACGAGCAGTACTTC
TRBD2	TRBV12-3/TRBV12-4	few	TRBJ2-2	CASSFPTSGGVGELFF	TGTGCCAGCAGTTTCCCTACTAGCGGGGGAGTAGGGGAGCTGTTTTTT
NA	TRBV27	few	TRBJ2-1	CASSFTGPSSYNEQFF	TGTGCCAGCAGTTTTACGGGTCCAAGCTCCTACAATGAGCAGTTCTTC
NA	TRBV7-9	many	TRBJ2-1	CASSPDSFYNEQFF	TGTGCCAGCAGCCCAGACAGTTTCTACAATGAGCAGTTCTTC
NA	TRBV7-6	few	TRBJ2-3	CASSLTDRNTDTQYF	TGTGCCAGCAGCTTGACGGACAGAAACACAGATACGCAGTATTTT
NA	TRBV7-2	NA	TRBJ2-3	CASSLVGGQVDTQYF	TGTGCCAGCAGCTTAGTAGGCGGCCAGGTTGATACGCAGTATTTT
NA	TRBV7-9	many	TRBJ2-7	CASSFFLRPYEQYF	TGTGCCAGCAGTTTTTTTCTCCGGCCCTACGAGCAGTACTTC
TRBD1	TRBV15	few	TRBJ2-1	CATSARQGAISYNEQFF	TGTGCCACCAGCGCGCGACAGGGGGCCATCTCCTACAATGAGCAGTTCTTC
TRBD2	TRBV12-3/TRBV12-4	NA	TRBJ2-7	CASSFGGEDYEQYF	TGTGCCAGCAGTTTTGGGGGGGAAGACTACGAGCAGTACTTC
NA	TRBV6-5	NA	TRBJ2-4	CASSYGPGTAKNIQYF	TGTGCCAGCAGTTACGGTCCAGGGACGGCCAAAAACATTCAGTACTTC
NA	TRBV30	NA	TRBJ1-1	CAWSAYTEAFF	TGTGCCTGGAGCGCATACACTGAAGCTTTCTTT
NA	TRBV12-3/TRBV12-4	NA	TRBJ2-2	CASSFDLKANTGELFF	TGTGCCAGCAGTTTTGATTTAAAGGCGAACACCGGGGAGCTGTTTTTT
NA	TRBV29-1	many	TRBJ1-1	CSVELRDGWTEAFF	TGCAGCGTCGAACTCCGGGACGGGTGGACTGAAGCTTTCTTT
NA	TRBV7-9	NA	TRBJ2-3	CASSFPRGIGPDTQYF	TGTGCCAGCAGCTTCCCCCGCGGGATTGGACCAGATACGCAGTATTTT
TRBD2	TRBV6-2/TRBV6-3	many	TRBJ2-1	CASSFLLATVNEQFF	TGTGCCAGCAGCTTCCTACTAGCGACGGTAAATGAGCAGTTCTTC
NA	TRBV14	NA	TRBJ2-1	CASSQDLGLSSYNEQFF	TGTGCCAGCAGCCAAGATTTGGGACTGAGCTCCTACAATGAGCAGTTCTTC
NA	TRBV12-3/TRBV12-4	NA	TRBJ1-5	CASSPAGNQPQHF	TGTGCCAGCAGCCCTGCGGGGAATCAGCCCCAGCATTTT
TRBD2	TRBV6-2/TRBV6-3	few	TRBJ2-1	CASSLSLAVPYNEQFF	TGTGCCAGCAGTCTTTCCCTAGCGGTCCCTTACAATGAGCAGTTCTTC
NA	TRBV28	NA	TRBJ2-5	CASSQGMGEIQETQYF	TGTGCCAGCAGCCAGGGTATGGGGGAGATCCAAGAGACCCAGTACTTC
TRBD2	TRBV10-3	few	TRBJ2-5	CAISEPTSGGDQETQYF	TGTGCCATCAGTGAGCCCACTAGCGGGGGGGACCAAGAGACCCAGTACTTC
NA	TRBV4-2	NA	TRBJ2-1	CASSQPDGQLSYNEQFF	TGTGCCAGCAGCCAACCGGACGGACAGCTCTCCTACAATGAGCAGTTCTTC
NA	TRBV2	few	TRBJ2-7	CASSARWGYEQYF	TGTGCCAGCAGTGCCAGGTGGGGGTACGAGCAGTACTTC
TRBD2	TRBV6-5	many	TRBJ2-7	CASSYSGGREQYF	TGTGCCAGCAGTTACTCGGGGGGGAGGGAGCAGTACTTC
TRBD2	TRBV4-3	few	TRBJ2-3	CASSQLGAGGKYF	TGCGCCAGCAGCCAGCTCGGAGCGGGGGGCAAGTATTTT
NA	TRBV12-3/TRBV12-4	many	TRBJ1-1	CASSSNPGGTEAFF	TGTGCCAGCAGTTCAAATCCGGGAGGCACTGAAGCTTTCTTT
NA	TRBV5-1	NA	TRBJ2-2	CASSWGDHRALFF	TGCGCCAGCAGCTGGGGGGACCACAGGGCGCTGTTTTTT
TRBD1	TRBV28	NA	TRBJ2-7	CASSLEGDRGAEQYF	TGTGCCAGCAGTTTAGAGGGGGACAGGGGAGCCGAGCAGTACTTC
NA	TRBV27	NA	TRBJ2-3	CASIGGLTDTQYF	TGTGCCAGCATTGGAGGGCTCACAGATACGCAGTATTTT
NA	TRBV5-8	few	TRBJ1-2	CASSRTGTYYGYTF	TGTGCCAGCAGCCGCACCGGGACATACTATGGCTACACCTTC
TRBD1	TRBV11-2	few	TRBJ1-1	CASSPGTGAMNTEAFF	TGTGCCAGCAGCCCCGGGACAGGGGCCATGAACACTGAAGCTTTCTTT
TRBD1	TRBV25-1	few	TRBJ2-2	CASSKNRGPNTGELFF	TGTGCCAGCAGTAAAAACAGGGGGCCCAACACCGGGGAGCTGTTTTTT
TRBD1	TRBV4-2	many	TRBJ2-1	CASSQVGQGTYNEQFF	TGTGCCAGCAGCCAAGTGGGACAGGGAACCTACAATGAGCAGTTCTTC
NA	TRBV6-5	NA	TRBJ2-3	CASRLLGESTDTQYF	TGTGCCAGCCGCTTACTGGGGGAAAGCACAGATACGCAGTATTTT
TRBD2	TRBV29-1	many	TRBJ2-7	CSVESGTDLYEQYF	TGCAGCGTTGAAAGCGGGACCGACCTCTACGAGCAGTACTTC
NA	TRBV5-1	few	TRBJ2-7	CASSLNSEATLYEQYF	TGCGCCAGCAGCTTAAACTCGGAGGCCACACTATACGAGCAGTACTTC
NA	TRBV5-6	many	TRBJ2-3	CASSGEDWFSTDTQYF	TGTGCCAGCAGCGGAGAGGACTGGTTTAGCACAGATACGCAGTATTTT
TRBD2	TRBV5-1	few	TRBJ2-3	CASSFYGGSADTQYF	TGCGCCAGCAGCTTTTACGGCGGGAGTGCAGATACGCAGTATTTT
TRBD1	TRBV28	few	TRBJ2-2	CASSLTGAGGELFF	TGTGCCAGCAGTTTAACAGGGGCTGGCGGGGAGCTGTTTTTT
NA	TRBV3-1	many	TRBJ1-2	CASSQPLVGVDGYTF	TGTGCCAGCAGCCAACCCCTAGTGGGCGTCGATGGCTACACCTTC
NA	TRBV24-1	few	TRBJ2-2	CATSDTRDTQEELFF	TGTGCCACCAGTGACACCCGGGACACCCAGGAGGAGCTGTTTTTT
NA	TRBV4-1	NA	TRBJ1-6	CASSQVRERFDSYNSPLHF	TGCGCCAGCAGCCAAGTCAGGGAAAGATTCGACTCCTATAATTCACCCCTCCACTTT
NA	TRBV4-2	NA	TRBJ2-7	CASSQARSGEGYEQYF	TGTGCCAGCAGCCAAGCCCGTAGCGGAGAGGGTTACGAGCAGTACTTC
TRBD2	TRBV29-1	few	TRBJ2-5	CSVEDAVAGGYQETQYF	TGCAGCGTTGAAGATGCGGTAGCGGGAGGGTACCAAGAGACCCAGTACTTC
TRBD2	TRBV28	NA	TRBJ2-3	CGSSLLLAGGPDTQYF	TGTGGCAGTAGTCTCTTACTAGCGGGAGGGCCAGATACGCAGTATTTT
NA	TRBV2	NA	TRBJ1-5	CASSDPARVLSVNNQPQHF	TGTGCCAGCAGTGATCCGGCCAGGGTCCTTTCTGTAAACAATCAGCCCCAGCATTTT